This TCR beta chain was sequenced in a study of blood T cells in healthy people across ages. Study-wide findings and caveats: With donor CMV status unknown, expanded clonotype changes were possibly confounded.

Donors were systemically healthy Caucasian individuals from Russia aged roughly 6 to 100 years. Every donor provided 9.5 to 10 milliliters of peripheral blood. The V gene's germline CDR1 is SGHRS and CDR2 YFSETQ. Between the trimmed V and J ends, which lost 1 base and 0 bases, there was a span of 9 bases. This CDR3 contains 15 residues. Of note for this clonotype: Antigen unknown.

The second PCR ran about 6 to 12 cycles with a sample-barcoded 5' primer and J-beta primers. TCRdb ran MiXCR on the 5' RACE reads and lists one entry per CDR3 protein. The sample lists about 680,000 distinct CDR3 sequences; roughly 49% were seen once. The source is a woman aged 55-70 years in good health. The V gene is TRBV5-1, the J gene TRBJ2-3, with a weak D call TRBD2 (6 bases). Input material: blood. In nucleotides, the CDR3 is TGCGCCAGCAGCTTGTCTAGCGACAGCACAGATACGCAGTATTTT. Protein product: CASSLSSDSTDTQYF. The full variable domain, completed using reference TRBV5-1 and TRBJ2-3, is KAGVTQTPRYLIKTRGQQVTLSCSPISGHRSVSWYQQTPGQGLQFLFEYFSETQRNKGNFPGRFSGRQFSNSRSEMNVSTLELGDSALYLCASSLSSDSTDTQYFGPGTRLTVL.